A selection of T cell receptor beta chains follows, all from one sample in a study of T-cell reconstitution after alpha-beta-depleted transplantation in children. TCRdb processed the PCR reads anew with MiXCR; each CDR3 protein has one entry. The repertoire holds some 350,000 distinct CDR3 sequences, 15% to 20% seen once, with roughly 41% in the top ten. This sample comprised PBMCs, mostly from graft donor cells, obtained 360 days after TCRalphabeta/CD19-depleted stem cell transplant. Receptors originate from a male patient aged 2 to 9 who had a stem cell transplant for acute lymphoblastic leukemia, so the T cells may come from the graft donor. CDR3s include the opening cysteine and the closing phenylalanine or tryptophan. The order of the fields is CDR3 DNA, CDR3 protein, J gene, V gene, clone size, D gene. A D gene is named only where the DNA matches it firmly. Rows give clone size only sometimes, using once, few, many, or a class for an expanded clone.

CDR3 DNA: TGCGCCAGCAGCCAAGATCGAGTAGCGCTTAGCTCCTACGAGCAGTACTTC
CDR3 protein: CASSQDRVALSSYEQYF
J gene: TRBJ2-7
V gene: TRBV4-3
clone size: .
D gene: .

CDR3 DNA: TGCGCCAGCAGCCAAGACGCTGACTACGAGCAGTACTTC
CDR3 protein: CASSQDADYEQYF
J gene: TRBJ2-7
V gene: TRBV4-3
clone size: few
D gene: .

CDR3 DNA: TGTGCCAGCAGCCAAGGGTCGATAGCGGGGTACGAGCAGTACTTC
CDR3 protein: CASSQGSIAGYEQYF
J gene: TRBJ2-7
V gene: TRBV3-1
clone size: .
D gene: TRBD2

CDR3 DNA: TGTGCCAGCAGGGAGCGACGGGCGTACAATGAGCAGTTCTTC
CDR3 protein: CASRERRAYNEQFF
J gene: TRBJ2-1
V gene: TRBV28
clone size: .
D gene: .

CDR3 DNA: TGCAGCGCAGGGGCCGGGTACAATGAGCAGTTCTTC
CDR3 protein: CSAGAGYNEQFF
J gene: TRBJ2-1
V gene: TRBV29-1
clone size: few
D gene: .

CDR3 DNA: TGTGCCAGCAGCGTAGCTACCTTCGTAGCGGGAGAAAGAGATACGCAGTATTTT
CDR3 protein: CASSVATFVAGERDTQYF
J gene: TRBJ2-3
V gene: TRBV9
clone size: few
D gene: TRBD2

CDR3 DNA: TGTGCCAGCAGTCCGGAGGGGGGGCCAACAGATACGCAGTATTTT
CDR3 protein: CASSPEGGPTDTQYF
J gene: TRBJ2-3
V gene: TRBV28
clone size: few
D gene: .

CDR3 DNA: TGTGCCAGCAGTCCGACTAGCGGACTATCTGGGGCCAACGTCCTGACTTTC
CDR3 protein: CASSPTSGLSGANVLTF
J gene: TRBJ2-6
V gene: TRBV6-2/TRBV6-3
clone size: few
D gene: TRBD2

CDR3 DNA: TGCGCCAGCAGCCTCGGGACAACGGACCATGGCTACACCTTC
CDR3 protein: CASSLGTTDHGYTF
J gene: TRBJ1-2
V gene: TRBV5-1
clone size: .
D gene: .

CDR3 DNA: TGCAGCGTTGCGAGTAGCGGGAGGGCCCCGAACACCGGGGAGCTGTTTTTT
CDR3 protein: CSVASSGRAPNTGELFF
J gene: TRBJ2-2
V gene: TRBV29-1
clone size: .
D gene: TRBD2

CDR3 DNA: TGTGCCTGGAGTTGGGGGGAACCTGGGGAGCTGTTTTTT
CDR3 protein: CAWSWGEPGELFF
J gene: TRBJ2-2
V gene: TRBV30
clone size: few
D gene: .

CDR3 DNA: TGTGCCATCAGAACCGACGGGAGGGAGACCCAGTACTTC
CDR3 protein: CAIRTDGRETQYF
J gene: TRBJ2-5
V gene: TRBV10-3
clone size: few
D gene: TRBD2

CDR3 DNA: TGTGCCAGCCATGAGCTAGCGGGAGAGTACGAGCAGTACTTC
CDR3 protein: CASHELAGEYEQYF
J gene: TRBJ2-7
V gene: TRBV2
clone size: .
D gene: TRBD2

CDR3 DNA: TGTGCCAGCAGCCAATACGCGACTGCGACCTACGAGCAGTACTTC
CDR3 protein: CASSQYATATYEQYF
J gene: TRBJ2-7
V gene: TRBV16
clone size: few
D gene: .

CDR3 DNA: TGCGCCAACAGCCAGCCGACAGGGAAAGCTGGAAACACCATATATTTT
CDR3 protein: CANSQPTGKAGNTIYF
J gene: TRBJ1-3
V gene: TRBV4-1
clone size: .
D gene: TRBD1

CDR3 DNA: TGTGCCAGCAGTTACTCAATAGGTAGAAGCTCCTACAATGAGCAGTTCTTC
CDR3 protein: CASSYSIGRSSYNEQFF
J gene: TRBJ2-1
V gene: TRBV6-2/TRBV6-3
clone size: .
D gene: .